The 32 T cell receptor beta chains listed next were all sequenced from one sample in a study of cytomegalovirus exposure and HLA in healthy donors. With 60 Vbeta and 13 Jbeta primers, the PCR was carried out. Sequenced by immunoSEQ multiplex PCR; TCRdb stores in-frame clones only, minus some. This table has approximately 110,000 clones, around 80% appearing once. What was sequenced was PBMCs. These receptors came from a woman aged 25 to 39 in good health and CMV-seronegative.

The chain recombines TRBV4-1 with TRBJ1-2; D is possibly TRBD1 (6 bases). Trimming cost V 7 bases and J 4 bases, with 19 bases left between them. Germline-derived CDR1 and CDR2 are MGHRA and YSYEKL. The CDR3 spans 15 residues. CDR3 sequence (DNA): TGCGCCAGCACCAGCGGTGGGGGCCTGGCCTATGGCTACACCTTC. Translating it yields CASTSGGGLAYGYTF.

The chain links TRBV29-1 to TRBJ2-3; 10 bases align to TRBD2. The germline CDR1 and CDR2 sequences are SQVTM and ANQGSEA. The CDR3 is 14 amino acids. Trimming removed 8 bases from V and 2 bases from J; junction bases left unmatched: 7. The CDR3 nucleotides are TGCAGCCTACAAGCGGGAGGGTACACAGATACGCAGTATTTT. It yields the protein CSLQAGGYTDTQYF.

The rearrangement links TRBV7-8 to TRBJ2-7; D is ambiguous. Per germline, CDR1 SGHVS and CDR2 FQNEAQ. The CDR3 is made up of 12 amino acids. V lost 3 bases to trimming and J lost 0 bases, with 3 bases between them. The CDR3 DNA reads TGTGCCAGCAGCTTTATCTCCTACGAGCAGTACTTC. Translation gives CASSFISYEQYF.

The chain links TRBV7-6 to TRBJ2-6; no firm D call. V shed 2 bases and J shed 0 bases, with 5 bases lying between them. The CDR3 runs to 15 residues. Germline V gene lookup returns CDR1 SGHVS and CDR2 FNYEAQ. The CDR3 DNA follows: TGTGCCAGCAGCTTACACAGCTCTGGGGCCAACGTCCTGACTTTC. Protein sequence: CASSLHSSGANVLTF.

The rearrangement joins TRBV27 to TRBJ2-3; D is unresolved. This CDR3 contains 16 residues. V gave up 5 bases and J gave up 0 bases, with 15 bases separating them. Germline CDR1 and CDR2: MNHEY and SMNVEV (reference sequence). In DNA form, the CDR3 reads TGTGCCAGCAGTCTAGGAGAGTTTACTAGCACAGATACGCAGTATTTT. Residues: CASSLGEFTSTDTQYF.

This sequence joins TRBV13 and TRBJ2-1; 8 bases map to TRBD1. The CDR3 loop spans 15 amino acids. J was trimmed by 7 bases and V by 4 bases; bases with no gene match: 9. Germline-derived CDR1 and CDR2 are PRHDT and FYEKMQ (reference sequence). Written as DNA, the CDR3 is TGTGCCAGCAGCTCAGGACAGGGCCCCTTGAATGAGCAGTTCTTC. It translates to CASSSGQGPLNEQFF.

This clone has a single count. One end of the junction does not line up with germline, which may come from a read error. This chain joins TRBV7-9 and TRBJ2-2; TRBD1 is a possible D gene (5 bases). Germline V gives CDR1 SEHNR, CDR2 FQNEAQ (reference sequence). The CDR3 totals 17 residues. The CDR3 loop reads CSSSTRGRVTSTGELFF. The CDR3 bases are TGTTCCAGCAGCACAAGGGGTAGGGTAACGAGCACCGGGGAGCTGTTTTTT. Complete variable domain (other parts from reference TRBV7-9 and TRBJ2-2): DTGVSQNPRHKITKRGQNVTFRCDPISEHNRLYWYRQTLGQGPEFLTYFQNEAQLEKSRLLSDRFSAERPKGSFSTLEIQRTEQGDSAMYLCSSSTRGRVTSTGELFFGEGSRLTVL.

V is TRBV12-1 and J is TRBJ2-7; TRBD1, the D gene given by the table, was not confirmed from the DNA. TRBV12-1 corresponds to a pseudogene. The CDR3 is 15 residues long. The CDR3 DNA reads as TGTGCCAGCAGCTGGGGCGGCGGCAGAGCCTACGAGCAGTACTTC. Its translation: CASSWGGGRAYEQYF.

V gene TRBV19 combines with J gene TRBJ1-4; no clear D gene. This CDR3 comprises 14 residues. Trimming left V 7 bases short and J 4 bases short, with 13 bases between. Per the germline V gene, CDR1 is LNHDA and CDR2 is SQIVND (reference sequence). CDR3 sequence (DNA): TGTGCCAGTACCCCTGGCCTCGATAATGAAAAACTGTTTTTT. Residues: CASTPGLDNEKLFF.

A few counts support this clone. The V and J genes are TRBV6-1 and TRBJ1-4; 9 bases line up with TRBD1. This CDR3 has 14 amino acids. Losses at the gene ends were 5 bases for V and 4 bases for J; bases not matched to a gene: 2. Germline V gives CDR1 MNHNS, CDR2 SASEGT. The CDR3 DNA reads TGTGCCAGCAGTTCGGGACAGGGTAATGAAAAACTGTTTTTT. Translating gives CASSSGQGNEKLFF.

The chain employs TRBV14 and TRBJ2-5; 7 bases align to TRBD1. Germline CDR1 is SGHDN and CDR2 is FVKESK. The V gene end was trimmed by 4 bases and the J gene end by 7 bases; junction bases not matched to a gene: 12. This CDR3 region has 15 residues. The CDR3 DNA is TGTGCCAGCAGCCCTCCAGGGGGTACGTTGGGGACCCAGTACTTC. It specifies CASSPPGGTLGTQYF.

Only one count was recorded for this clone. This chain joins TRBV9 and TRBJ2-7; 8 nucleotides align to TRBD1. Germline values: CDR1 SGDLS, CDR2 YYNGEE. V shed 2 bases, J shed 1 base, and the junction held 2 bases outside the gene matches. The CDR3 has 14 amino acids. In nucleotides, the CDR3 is TGTGCCAGCAGCGTTACAGGGGGTTCCTACGAGCAGTACTTC. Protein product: CASSVTGGSYEQYF.

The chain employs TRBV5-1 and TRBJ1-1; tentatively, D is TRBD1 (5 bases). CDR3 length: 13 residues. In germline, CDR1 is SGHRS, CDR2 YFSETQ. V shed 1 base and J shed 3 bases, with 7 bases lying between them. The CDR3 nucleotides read TGCGCCAGCAGCTTGTTCAGGGACACTGAAGCTTTCTTT. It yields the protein CASSLFRDTEAFF.

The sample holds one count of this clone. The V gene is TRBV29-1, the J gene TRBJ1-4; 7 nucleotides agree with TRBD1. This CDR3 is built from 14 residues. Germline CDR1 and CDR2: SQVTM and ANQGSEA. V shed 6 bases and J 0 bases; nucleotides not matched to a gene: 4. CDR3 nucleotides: TGCAGCGTGGGGGACAGTGCAACTAATGAAAAACTGTTTTTT. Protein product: CSVGDSATNEKLFF.

For the CDR3, the DNA is TGTGCCAGCTCACCACCAGCTTGGGAGGGTGAAGCTTTCTTT. This sequence encodes CASSPPAWEGEAFF. This chain links TRBV18 with TRBJ1-1; no firm D call. Trimming left V 0 bases short and J 7 bases short, with 12 bases between. Per germline, CDR1 KGHSH and CDR2 LQKENI. The CDR3 has 14 residues.

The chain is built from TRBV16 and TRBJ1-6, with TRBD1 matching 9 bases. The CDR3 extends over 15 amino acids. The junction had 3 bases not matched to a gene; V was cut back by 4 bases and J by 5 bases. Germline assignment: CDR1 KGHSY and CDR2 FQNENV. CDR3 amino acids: CASSPQGAHNSPLHF. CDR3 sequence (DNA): TGTGCCAGCAGCCCACAGGGGGCCCATAATTCACCCCTCCACTTT. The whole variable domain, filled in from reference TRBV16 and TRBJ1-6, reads GEEVAQTPKHLVRGEGQKAKLYCAPIKGHSYVFWYQQVLKNEFKFLISFQNENVFDETGMPKERFSAKCLPNSPCSLEIQATKLEDSAVYFCASSPQGAHNSPLHFGNGTRLTVT.

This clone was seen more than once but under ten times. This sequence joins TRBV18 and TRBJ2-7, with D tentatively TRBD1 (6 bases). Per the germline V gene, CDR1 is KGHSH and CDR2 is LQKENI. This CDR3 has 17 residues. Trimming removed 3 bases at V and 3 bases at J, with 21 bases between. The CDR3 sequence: CASSPYLTDSRFYEQYF. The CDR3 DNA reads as TGTGCCAGCTCACCTTATCTAACGGACAGCAGATTCTACGAGCAGTACTTC.

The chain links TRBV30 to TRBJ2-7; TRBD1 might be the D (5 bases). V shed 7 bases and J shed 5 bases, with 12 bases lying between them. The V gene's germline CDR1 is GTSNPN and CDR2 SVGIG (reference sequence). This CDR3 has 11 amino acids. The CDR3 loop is CAFSRAHEQYF. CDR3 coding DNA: TGTGCCTTTTCCAGGGCGCACGAGCAGTACTTC. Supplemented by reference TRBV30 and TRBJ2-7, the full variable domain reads SQTIHQWPATLVQPVGSPLSLECTVEGTSNPNLYWYRQAAGRGLQLLFYSVGIGQISSEVPQNLSASRPQDRQFILSSKKLLLSDSGFYLCAFSRAHEQYFGPGTRLTVT.

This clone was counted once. This CDR3 reads CASSPGAGRGSRAKNIQYF. Here the CDR3 DNA reads TGTGCCAGTAGCCCTGGGGCAGGGCGGGGGAGTCGCGCCAAAAACATTCAGTACTTC. The chain couples TRBV19 to TRBJ2-4; 7 positions agree with TRBD2. The CDR3 is 19 residues long. Germline lookup yields CDR1 LNHDA and CDR2 SQIVND (reference sequence). V was clipped by 6 bases and J by 1 base; unmatched bases: 18. The complete variable domain, with remaining parts taken from reference TRBV19 and TRBJ2-4, reads DGGITQSPKYLFRKEGQNVTLSCEQNLNHDAMYWYRQDPGQGLRLIYYSQIVNDFQKGDIAEGYSVSREKKESFPLTVTSAQKNPTAFYLCASSPGAGRGSRAKNIQYFGAGTRLSVL.

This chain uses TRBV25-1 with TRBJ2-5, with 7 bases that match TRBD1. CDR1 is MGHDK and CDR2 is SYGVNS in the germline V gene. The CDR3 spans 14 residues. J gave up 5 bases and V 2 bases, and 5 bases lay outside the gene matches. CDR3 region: CASSETGAGETQYF. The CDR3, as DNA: TGTGCCAGCAGTGAAACAGGGGCGGGCGAGACCCAGTACTTC.

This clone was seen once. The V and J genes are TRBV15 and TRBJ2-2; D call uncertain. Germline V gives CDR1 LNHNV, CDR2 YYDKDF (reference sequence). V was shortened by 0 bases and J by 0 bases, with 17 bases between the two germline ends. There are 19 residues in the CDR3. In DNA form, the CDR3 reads TGTGCCACCAGCAGAGACCTTACTAAGGCGGAATCGAACACCGGGGAGCTGTTTTTT. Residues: CATSRDLTKAESNTGELFF.

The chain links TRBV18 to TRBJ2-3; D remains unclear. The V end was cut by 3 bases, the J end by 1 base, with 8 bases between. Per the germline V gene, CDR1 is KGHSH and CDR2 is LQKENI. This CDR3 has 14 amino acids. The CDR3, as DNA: TGTGCCAGCTCACCTTTTGAGCGCACAGATACGCAGTATTTT. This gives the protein CASSPFERTDTQYF.

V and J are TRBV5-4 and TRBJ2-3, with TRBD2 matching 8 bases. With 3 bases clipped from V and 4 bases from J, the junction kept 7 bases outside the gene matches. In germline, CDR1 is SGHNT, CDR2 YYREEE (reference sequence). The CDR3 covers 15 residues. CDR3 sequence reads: CASSSWTSRPDTQYF. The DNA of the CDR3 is TGTGCCAGCAGCTCCTGGACTAGCCGGCCAGATACGCAGTATTTT.

The CDR3 DNA reads TGTGCCAGCTCACCAGTCACTGGCGGGGAGCTGTTTTTT. Its protein product is CASSPVTGGELFF. The V and J genes are TRBV18 and TRBJ2-2; D gene ambiguous. The CDR3 contains 13 residues. V gave up 2 bases and J gave up 7 bases, with 8 bases separating them. The germline V gene has CDR1 KGHSH and CDR2 LQKENI.

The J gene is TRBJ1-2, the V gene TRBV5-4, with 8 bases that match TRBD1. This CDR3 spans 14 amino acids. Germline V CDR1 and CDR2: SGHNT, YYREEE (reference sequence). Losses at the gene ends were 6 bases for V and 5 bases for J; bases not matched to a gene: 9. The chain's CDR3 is CASTQDRVYYGYTF. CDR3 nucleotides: TGTGCCAGCACCCAGGACAGGGTATATTATGGCTACACCTTC.

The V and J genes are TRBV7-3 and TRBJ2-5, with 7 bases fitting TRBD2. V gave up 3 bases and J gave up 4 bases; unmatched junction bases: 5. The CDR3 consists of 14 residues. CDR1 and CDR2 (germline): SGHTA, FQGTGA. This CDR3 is CASSFSGGRETQYF. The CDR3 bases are TGTGCCAGCAGCTTTTCGGGGGGAAGAGAGACCCAGTACTTC.

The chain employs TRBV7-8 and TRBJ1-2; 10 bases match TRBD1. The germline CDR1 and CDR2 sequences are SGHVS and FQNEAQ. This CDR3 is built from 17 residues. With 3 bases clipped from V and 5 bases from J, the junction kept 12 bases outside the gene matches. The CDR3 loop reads CASSFSRGDRGYYGYTF. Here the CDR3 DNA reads TGTGCCAGCAGCTTCAGCAGAGGGGACAGGGGATATTATGGCTACACCTTC.

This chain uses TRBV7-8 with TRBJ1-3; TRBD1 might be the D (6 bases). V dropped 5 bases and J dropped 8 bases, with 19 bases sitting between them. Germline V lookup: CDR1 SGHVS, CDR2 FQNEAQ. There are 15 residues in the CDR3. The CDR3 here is CASSVPGQPGDTIYF. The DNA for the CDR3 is TGTGCCAGCAGCGTTCCGGGACAACCAGGGGACACCATATATTTT.

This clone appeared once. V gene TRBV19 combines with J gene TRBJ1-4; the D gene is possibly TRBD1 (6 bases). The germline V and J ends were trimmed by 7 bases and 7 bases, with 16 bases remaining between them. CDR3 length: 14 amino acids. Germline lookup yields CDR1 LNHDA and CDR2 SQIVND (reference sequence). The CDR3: CASMGTQGIEKLFF. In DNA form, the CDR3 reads TGTGCCAGTATGGGCACCCAGGGGATTGAAAAACTGTTTTTT.

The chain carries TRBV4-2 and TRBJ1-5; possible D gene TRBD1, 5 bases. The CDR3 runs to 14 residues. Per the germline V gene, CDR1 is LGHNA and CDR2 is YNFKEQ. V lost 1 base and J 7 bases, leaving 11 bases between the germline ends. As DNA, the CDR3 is TGTGCCAGCAGCCAAGGCGGCAGGGAACAGCCCCAGCATTTT. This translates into CASSQGGREQPQHF.

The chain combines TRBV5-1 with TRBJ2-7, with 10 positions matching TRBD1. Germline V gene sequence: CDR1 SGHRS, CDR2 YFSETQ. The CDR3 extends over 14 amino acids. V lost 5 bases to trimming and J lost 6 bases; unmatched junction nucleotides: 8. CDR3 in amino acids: CASRTGTGAREQYF. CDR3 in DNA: TGCGCCAGCAGAACCGGGACAGGGGCTCGCGAGCAGTACTTC.

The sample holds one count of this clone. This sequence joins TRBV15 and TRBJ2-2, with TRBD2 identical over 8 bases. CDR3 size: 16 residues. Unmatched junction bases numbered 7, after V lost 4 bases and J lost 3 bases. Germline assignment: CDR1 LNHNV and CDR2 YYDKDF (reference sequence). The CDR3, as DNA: TGTGCCACCAGCAAAGATCTACTAGCGGACACCGGGGAGCTGTTTTTT. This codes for CATSKDLLADTGELFF.